These 17 T cell receptor beta chains were all obtained from the same sample, sequenced in a study of molecular identifiers for immune sequencing clone quantification. TCRdb reanalysed the PCR reads using MiXCR and keeps one entry per CDR3 protein. The data contain 90,000 or so distinct CDR3 sequences, around 25% of them singletons. Material for sequencing was naive CD8+ T cells from blood, with Jurkat cell RNA spiked in. Subset described: FACS-sorted CD8+CD4-CCR7+CD45RA+ naive T cells. These receptors originate from a human donor in good health. Some libraries in this study had Jurkat cell RNA spiked in.

This clonotype has just a few counts. The chain employs TRBV27 and TRBJ2-3; a possible D gene is TRBD1 (6 bases). CDR1 is MNHEY, CDR2 SMNVEV, per germline (reference sequence). Trimming removed 4 bases from V and 0 bases from J, with 14 bases in between. The CDR3 runs 16 residues. The CDR3 DNA reads TGTGCCAGCAGTTCGAAACAGGGTCCTAGCACAGATACGCAGTATTTT. The encoded protein is CASSSKQGPSTDTQYF.

A word on this clonotype: This may be a read error: a much more frequent sequence differs by one nucleotide. The chain couples TRBV7-9 to TRBJ1-1; no clear D. Looked up from germline, CDR1 is SEHNR and CDR2 is FQNEAQ (reference sequence). The CDR3 is 13 amino acids. V dropped 5 bases and J dropped 6 bases, with 13 bases sitting between them. CDR3 bases: TGTGCCAGCAGCGCAAATATGAGGGCTGAAGCTTTCTTT. Translated, it gives CASSANMRAEAFF.

This clonotype was counted between two and nine times. The chain links TRBV30 to TRBJ2-5, with 7 nucleotides matching TRBD2. The CDR3 is made up of 13 amino acids. V dropped 2 bases and J dropped 5; count of bases not matched to a gene: 5. Germline loops: CDR1 GTSNPN, CDR2 SVGIG (reference sequence). CDR3 amino acids: CAWSWTSGETQYF. CDR3 DNA: TGTGCCTGGAGTTGGACTAGTGGCGAGACCCAGTACTTC.

The V gene is TRBV11-1, the J gene TRBJ2-7; perhaps D is TRBD1 or TRBD2 (5 bases each). CDR3 length equals 14 residues. The V gene's germline CDR1 is SGHAT and CDR2 FQDESV (reference sequence). Trimming pared 4 bases from V and 2 bases from J, leaving 12 bases between. CDR3 DNA sequence: TGTGCCAGCAGCTGGGAACAGGAGGCCTACGAGCAGTACTTC. As protein: CASSWEQEAYEQYF.

The table lists this clonotype with a few counts. The chain recombines TRBV6-5 with TRBJ1-1, with 8 bases aligning to TRBD1. Germline lookup yields CDR1 MNHEY and CDR2 SVGAGI. V was pared by 6 bases and J by 0 bases, with 0 bases of the junction left unmatched. This CDR3 is built from 13 residues. The CDR3 sequence: CASRTGVNTEAFF. The CDR3 DNA reads TGTGCCAGCAGGACAGGGGTGAACACTGAAGCTTTCTTT.

Comments on this clonotype: A much more abundant neighbour one base away suggests this may be a read error. This CDR3 is missing its conserved last phenylalanine or tryptophan, likely due to a read error. CDR3 protein: CASGRDTEAFY. The CDR3 DNA reads TGTGCTAGTGGCAGGGACACTGAAGCTTTCTAT. This rearrangement joins TRBV13 to TRBJ1-1; tentative D call: TRBD1 (5 bases). Germline loops: CDR1 PRHDT, CDR2 FYEKMQ (reference sequence). The CDR3 has 11 amino acids.

This clonotype was counted ten times or more. J is TRBJ1-1 and V is TRBV6-2 or TRBV6-3, with D hard to call. The ends were cut back, 2 bases at V and 7 bases at J, with 14 bases in the middle. CDR3 size: 14 residues. CDR1 and CDR2 (germline): MNHEY, SVGEGT. CDR3 DNA: TGTGCCAGCAGTTACGCTCAGACATCGGATGAAGCTTTCTTT. Translating it yields CASSYAQTSDEAFF.

The sample holds many counts of this clonotype. V and J are TRBV11-2 and TRBJ2-3; the D is unclear. V lost 0 bases and J 2 bases, leaving 9 bases between the germline ends. CDR3 length: 15 residues. Germline loops: CDR1 SGHAT, CDR2 FQNNGV. In nucleotides, the CDR3 is TGTGCCAGCAGCTTAGATCGATATTTCACAGATACGCAGTATTTT. It translates to CASSLDRYFTDTQYF.

On this clonotype: A much larger clone is a single base away; this may be a read error. The CDR3 region is CASSLPLPSSHEQYF. CDR3 nucleotides: TGTGCCAGCAGCCTACCTCTACCTAGCTCCCACGAGCAGTACTTC. The chain carries TRBV28 and TRBJ2-7; maybe TRBD2 (5 bases). CDR1 MDHEN and CDR2 SYDVKM come from the germline V gene. The CDR3 extends over 15 amino acids.

Remarks on this clonotype: A much larger clone lies one base from this, so it may be a read error. The chain combines TRBV20-1 with TRBJ2-3, with a weak D call TRBD2 (5 bases). CDR3 size: 18 residues. In germline, CDR1 is DFQATT, CDR2 SNEGSKA (reference sequence). CDR3 DNA sequence: TGCGGTGCCCGAGGATATCCAGCGGCCCCCCCCAGCACAGATACGCAGTATTTT. This codes for CGARGYPAAPPSTDTQYF.

About this clonotype itself: A much larger clone lies a single base off, so this may be a read error. CDR3 in DNA: TGTGCCATAGGGACTAGCGCTCACAATGAGCAGTCCTTC. Protein: CAIGTSAHNEQSF. The gene calls are TRBV7-9 and TRBJ2-1; 10 nucleotides align to TRBD2. Germline V lookup: CDR1 SEHNR, CDR2 FQNEAQ (reference sequence). This CDR3 has 13 amino acids.

DNA for the CDR3: TGCGCCAGCAGCCAAGACGGCGGAGAGTACAATGAGCAGTTCTTC. Translation gives CASSQDGGEYNEQFF. The chain links TRBV4-3 to TRBJ2-1; no firm D call. The CDR3 runs 15 residues. Trimming removed 0 bases from V and 4 bases from J, with 10 bases in between. Germline V lookup: CDR1 LGHNA, CDR2 YSLEER.

The chain links TRBV7-8 to TRBJ1-5; 8 bases align to TRBD1. Germline V gene data show CDR1 as SGHVS and CDR2 as FQNEAQ. The CDR3 is made up of 16 amino acids. The V segment lost 5 bases and the J segment 7 bases; nucleotides outside the gene matches: 13. The CDR3 DNA reads TGTGCCAGCAGCATAACGGACAGGGCCGTGGGACAGCCCCAGCATTTT. Its translation is CASSITDRAVGQPQHF.

This clonotype was detected only a few times. The rearrangement links TRBV11-1 to TRBJ2-1, with TRBD1 as a possible D gene (6 bases). CDR1 is SGHAT and CDR2 is FQDESV in the germline V gene (reference sequence). V was trimmed by 1 base and J by 10 bases, leaving 8 bases between them. This CDR3 has 12 residues. DNA for the CDR3: TGTGCCAGCAGCTTAGGACAGGAGGAGCAGTTCTTC. Its translation is CASSLGQEEQFF.

This clonotype was recorded many times. The CDR3 loop reads CASSAPGTGGNQPQHF. CDR3 DNA: TGTGCCAGCAGTGCCCCCGGGACAGGGGGAAATCAGCCCCAGCATTTT. The chain employs TRBV28 and TRBJ1-5, with TRBD1 identical over 11 bases. CDR1 MDHEN and CDR2 SYDVKM come from the germline V gene. CDR3 length: 16 amino acids. V lost 5 bases and J lost 4; bases outside the gene matches: 7.

The rearrangement links TRBV5-6 to TRBJ1-1; D is unclear. Trimming left V 2 bases short and J 11 bases short, with 16 bases between. The CDR3 runs to 13 residues. Germline CDR1 is SGHDT and CDR2 is YYEEEE. CDR3 nucleotide sequence: TGTGCCAGCAGCTTCCCAGAGCCCCCTGCCGCTTTCTTT. This gives the protein CASSFPEPPAAFF.

V is TRBV20-1 and J is TRBJ1-1, with TRBD1 as a possible D gene (5 bases). Trimming took off 0 bases at V and 3 bases at J, with 14 bases between the two ends. The germline gives CDR1 DFQATT, CDR2 SNEGSKA (reference sequence). The CDR3 is 15 amino acids. The CDR3 sequence is CSARDQEGPYTEAFF. The CDR3 DNA sequence: TGCAGTGCTAGAGATCAGGAGGGGCCCTACACTGAAGCTTTCTTT.